This T cell receptor beta chain was sequenced in a study of blood T cell repertoires in COVID-19. Overall study: The United States, Italy and Spain were the sources of the acute and convalescent COVID-19 samples.

V lost 0 bases and J 0 bases, leaving 9 bases between the germline ends. Germline CDR1 reads LGHNA; CDR2 reads YSLEER. The CDR3 is 17 residues long. Sequenced by immunoSEQ multiplex PCR; TCRdb stores in-frame clones only, minus some. The profile shows around 380,000 clones, over 75% of them singletons. Everyone who took part was 18 to 89 years old, and they came from about 25 US areas. Clinical history reported by participants formed the basis on which cohorts were assigned. Recovered participants had two consecutive negative NP/OP PCR tests, healthcare professional clearance, or symptom resolution. This TCR came from a man aged 25-40 years who had recovered from COVID-19. V and J are TRBV4-3 and TRBJ2-6; possibly TRBD1 for D (5 bases). Material: PBMCs or T cells enriched from blood (not recorded which). The CDR3 here is CASSQDHRTSGANVLTF. In DNA form, the CDR3 reads TGCGCCAGCAGCCAAGATCACAGGACCTCTGGGGCCAACGTCCTGACTTTC.